This T cell receptor beta chain was obtained from a study of T cell responses to AZD1222 COVID-19 vaccine. Data came from immunoSEQ multiplex PCR; TCRdb stores just in-frame clones and leaves some out. The profile shows 67,000 or so clones, around 83% of them singletons. With regard to this clone: Its antigen is not identified.

The ends were cut back, 1 base at V and 1 base at J, with 12 bases in the middle. The CDR3 length is 16 residues. Germline V CDR1 and CDR2: SGHAT, FQNNGV. Study observations and caveats: Repertoires were obtained only post-peak T cell response. White British ancestry dominated among donors, who included more females, and clonal diversity was possibly underestimated. An increase in Spike-specific TCR breadth and depth was observed after two AZD1222 doses. Just a handful of AZD1222 recipients tested seropositive at baseline.

The rearrangement links TRBV11-2 to TRBJ2-3; D not resolved. The source is an adult in good health. The sample here was peripheral blood, taken on day 0 of AZD1222 vaccination. In DNA, the CDR3 is TGTGCCAGCAGCTTAGGAGTGGCCCTTCGCACAGATACGCAGTATTTT. It is translated as CASSLGVALRTDTQYF.